The clone carrying this T cell receptor (beta chain) came up a few times. Documented time point: patch test 1, 2 weeks after DPC sensitization. Treatment here: therapeutic diphenylcyclopropenone sensitization with weekly scalp DPC. Total RNA extraction was carried out from unfractionated whole blood. The germline V and J ends were trimmed by 3 bases and 2 bases, with 18 bases remaining between them. Germline loops: CDR1 SGHTA, CDR2 FQGNSA. The CDR3 extends over 17 amino acids. The sample belongs to a study of human T cells and chemical hapten exposure. TCRdb re-derived calls from the RACE reads in MiXCR, one entry per CDR3 protein. The table has about 100,000 distinct CDR3 sequences, roughly a tenth seen once.

This receptor was obtained from a man between 35 and 55 years old with alopecia areata. Some clones in this sample may be carry-over from other donors' samples. The sample was whole blood, taken in connection with sensitization to the hapten diphenylcyclopropenone (DPC). V usage is TRBV7-2 and J usage is TRBJ2-3, with D tentatively TRBD2 (6 bases). CDR3 nucleotide sequence: TGTGCCAGCAGCTTTCTATCCGGCGGGACTTCCACAGATACGCAGTATTTT. It is translated as CASSFLSGGTSTDTQYF. The complete variable domain, with remaining parts taken from reference TRBV7-2 and TRBJ2-3, reads GAGVSQSPSNKVTEKGKDVELRCDPISGHTALYWYRQSLGQGLEFLIYFQGNSAPDKSGLPSDRFSAERTGGSVSTLTIQRTQQEDSAVYLCASSFLSGGTSTDTQYFGPGTRLTVL.